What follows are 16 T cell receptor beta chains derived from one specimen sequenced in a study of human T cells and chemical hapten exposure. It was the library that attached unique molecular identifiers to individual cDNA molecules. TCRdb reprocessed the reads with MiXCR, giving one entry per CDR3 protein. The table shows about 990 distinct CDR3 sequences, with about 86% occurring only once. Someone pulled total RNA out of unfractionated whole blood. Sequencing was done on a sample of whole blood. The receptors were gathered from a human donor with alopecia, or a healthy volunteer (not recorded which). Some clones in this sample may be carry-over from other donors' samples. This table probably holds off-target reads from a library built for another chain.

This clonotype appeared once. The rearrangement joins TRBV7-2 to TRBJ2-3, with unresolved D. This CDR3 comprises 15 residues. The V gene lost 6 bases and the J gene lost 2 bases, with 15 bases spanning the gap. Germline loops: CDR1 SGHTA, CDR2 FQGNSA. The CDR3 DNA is TGTGCCAGCAGTCCAGAGGCGGCCTACACAGATACGCAGTATTTT. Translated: CASSPEAAYTDTQYF.

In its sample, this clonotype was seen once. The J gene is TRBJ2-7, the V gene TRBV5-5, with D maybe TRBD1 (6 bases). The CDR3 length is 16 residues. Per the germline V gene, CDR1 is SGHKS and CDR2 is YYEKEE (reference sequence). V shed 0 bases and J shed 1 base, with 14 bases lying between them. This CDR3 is CASSLALRQASYEQYF. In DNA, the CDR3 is TGTGCCAGCAGCTTGGCCCTGAGACAGGCGTCCTACGAGCAGTACTTC.

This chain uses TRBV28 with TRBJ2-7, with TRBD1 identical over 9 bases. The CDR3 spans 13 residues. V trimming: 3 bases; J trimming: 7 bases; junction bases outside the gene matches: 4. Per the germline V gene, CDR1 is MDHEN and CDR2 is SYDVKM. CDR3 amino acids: CASSLTGGGEQYF. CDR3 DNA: TGTGCCAGCAGTTTGACAGGGGGGGGGGAGCAGTACTTC.

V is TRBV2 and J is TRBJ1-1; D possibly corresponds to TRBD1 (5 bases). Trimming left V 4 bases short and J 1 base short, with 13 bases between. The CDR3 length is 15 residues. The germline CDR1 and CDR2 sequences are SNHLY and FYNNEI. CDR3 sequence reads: CASSGGESANTEAFF. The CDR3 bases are TGTGCCAGCAGTGGAGGGGAAAGTGCGAACACTGAAGCTTTCTTT. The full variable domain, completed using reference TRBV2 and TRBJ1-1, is EPEVTQTPSHQVTQMGQEVILRCVPISNHLYFYWYRQILGQKVEFLVSFYNNEISEKSEIFDDQFSVERPDGSNFTLKIRSTKLEDSAMYFCASSGGESANTEAFFGQGTRLTVV.

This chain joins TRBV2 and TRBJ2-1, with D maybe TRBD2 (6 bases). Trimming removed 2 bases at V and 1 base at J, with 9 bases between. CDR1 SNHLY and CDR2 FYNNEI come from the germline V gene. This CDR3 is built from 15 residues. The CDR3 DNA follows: TGTGCCAGCAGTGAACACCGGGGGTCCTACAATGAGCAGTTCTTC. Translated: CASSEHRGSYNEQFF.

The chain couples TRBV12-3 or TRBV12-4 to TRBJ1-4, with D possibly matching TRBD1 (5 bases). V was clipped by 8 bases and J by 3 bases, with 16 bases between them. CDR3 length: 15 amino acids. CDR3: CASVSGDRANEKLFF. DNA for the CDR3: TGTGCCAGCGTCTCCGGGGACCGAGCTAATGAAAAACTGTTTTTT.

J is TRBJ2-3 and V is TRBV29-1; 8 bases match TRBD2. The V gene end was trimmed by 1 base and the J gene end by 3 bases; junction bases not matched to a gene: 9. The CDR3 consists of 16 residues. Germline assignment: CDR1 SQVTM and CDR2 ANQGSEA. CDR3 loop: CSVEGVGAGATDTQYF. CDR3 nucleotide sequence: TGCAGCGTTGAAGGGGTTGGAGCGGGAGCGACAGATACGCAGTATTTT.

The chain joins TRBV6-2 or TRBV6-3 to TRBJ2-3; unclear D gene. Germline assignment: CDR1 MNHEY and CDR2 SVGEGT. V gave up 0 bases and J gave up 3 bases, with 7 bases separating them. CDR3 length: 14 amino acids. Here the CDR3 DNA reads TGTGCCAGCAGTTACTCGATTGGGACAGATACGCAGTATTTT. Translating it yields CASSYSIGTDTQYF.

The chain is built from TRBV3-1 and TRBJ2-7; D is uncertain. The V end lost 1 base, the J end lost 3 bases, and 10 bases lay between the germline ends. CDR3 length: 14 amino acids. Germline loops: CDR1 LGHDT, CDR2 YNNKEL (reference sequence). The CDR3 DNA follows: TGTGCCAGCAGCCAAGTAGTAAGCGACTACGAGCAGTACTTC. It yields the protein CASSQVVSDYEQYF.

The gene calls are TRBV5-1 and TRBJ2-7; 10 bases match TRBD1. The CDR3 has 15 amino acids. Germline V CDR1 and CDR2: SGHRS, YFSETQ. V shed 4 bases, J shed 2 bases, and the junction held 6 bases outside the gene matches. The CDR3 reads CASSPGQGSAYEQYF. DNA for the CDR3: TGCGCCAGCAGCCCGGGACAGGGGAGCGCCTACGAGCAGTACTTC.

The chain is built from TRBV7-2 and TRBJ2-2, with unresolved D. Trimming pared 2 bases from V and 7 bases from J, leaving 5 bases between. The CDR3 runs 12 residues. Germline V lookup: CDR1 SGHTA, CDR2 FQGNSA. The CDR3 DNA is TGTGCCAGCAGCTTAAATTTCGGGGAGCTGTTTTTT. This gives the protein CASSLNFGELFF.

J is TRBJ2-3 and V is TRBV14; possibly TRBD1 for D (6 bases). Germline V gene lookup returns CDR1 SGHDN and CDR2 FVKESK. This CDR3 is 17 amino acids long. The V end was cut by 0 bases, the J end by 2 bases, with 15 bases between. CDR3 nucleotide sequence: TGTGCCAGCAGCCAAGATGTGAGGGGGAGAATCACAGATACGCAGTATTTT. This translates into CASSQDVRGRITDTQYF.

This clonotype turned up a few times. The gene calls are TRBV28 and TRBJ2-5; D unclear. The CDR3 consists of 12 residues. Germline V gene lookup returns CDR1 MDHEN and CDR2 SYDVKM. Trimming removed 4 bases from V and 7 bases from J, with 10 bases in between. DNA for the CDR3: TGTGCCAGCAGTTCCACCCGGACGACCCAGTACTTC. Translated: CASSSTRTTQYF.

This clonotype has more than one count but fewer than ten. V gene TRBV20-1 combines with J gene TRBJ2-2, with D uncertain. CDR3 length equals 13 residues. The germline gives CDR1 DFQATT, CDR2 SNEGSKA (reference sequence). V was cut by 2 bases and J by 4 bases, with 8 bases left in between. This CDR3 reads CSARKVGTGELFF. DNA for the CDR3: TGCAGTGCTAGAAAGGTTGGCACCGGGGAGCTGTTTTTT.

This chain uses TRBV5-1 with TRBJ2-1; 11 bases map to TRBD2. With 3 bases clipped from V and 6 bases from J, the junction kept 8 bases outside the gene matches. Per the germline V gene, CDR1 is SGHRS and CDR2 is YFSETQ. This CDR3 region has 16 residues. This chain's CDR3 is CASSWILAGGPNEQFF. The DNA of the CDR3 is TGCGCCAGCAGCTGGATCCTAGCGGGGGGCCCCAATGAGCAGTTCTTC.

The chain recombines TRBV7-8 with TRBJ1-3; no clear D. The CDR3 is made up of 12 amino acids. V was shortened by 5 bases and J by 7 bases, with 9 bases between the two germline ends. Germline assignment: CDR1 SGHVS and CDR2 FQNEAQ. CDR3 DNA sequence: TGTGCCAGCAGCCCCCGATTGAACACCATATATTTT. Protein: CASSPRLNTIYF.